This T cell receptor beta chain was identified in a study of human T cells and chemical hapten exposure. Overall study: Women made up most patients, who had alopecia areata, totalis or universalis.

CDR1 and CDR2 from the germline V gene are DFQATT and SNEGSKA (reference sequence). Deletions cut 1 base from V and 7 bases from J, with 19 bases between. The CDR3 covers 15 residues. Individual cDNA molecules (in the library) carried attached unique molecular identifiers. Original handling: Approximately 99,000 TCRs per sample was the median, with a range of about 20,000 to 690,600. TCRdb redid the calling of the RACE reads with MiXCR, one entry per CDR3 protein. The authors' filters were not applied to this entry. The profile shows about 360,000 distinct CDR3 sequences, about 4.8% of them singletons. Stated time point: patch test 1, 2 weeks after DPC sensitization. The sample's treatment: therapeutic diphenylcyclopropenone sensitization with weekly scalp DPC.

The sequencing used whole blood, collected in connection with sensitization to the hapten diphenylcyclopropenone (DPC). V gene TRBV20-1 combines with J gene TRBJ2-5, with a possible D match to TRBD2 (5 bases). This receptor was taken from a woman between 45 and 60 years old with alopecia areata. Some clones in this sample may be carry-over from other donors' samples. The CDR3 DNA sequence: TGCAGTGCTAGAGGCCCCGCTCGACCCGAGGGGACCCAGTACTTC. Translating it yields CSARGPARPEGTQYF.